Each of the 10 T cell receptor beta chains below was sequenced from the same sample in a study of metastatic and nonmetastatic thyroid tumors. TCRdb reprocessed the PCR reads using MiXCR. The sample includes around 34,000 clones, about 18% seen only once; the top ten take around 8.5%. Before thyroid surgery, none of the patients had received any treatment. The sequenced sample was blood. The receptors were gathered from a female donor with papillary thyroid cancer or a benign thyroid nodule (not recorded which). Some clones in this sample may be carry-over from other donors' samples.

This clone appeared many times. The genes are TRBV7-9 and TRBJ2-6, with 7 bases that match TRBD2. Germline CDR1 is SEHNR and CDR2 is FQNEAQ (reference sequence). The length of the CDR3 is 20 residues. V gave up 3 bases and J gave up 0 bases; unmatched junction bases: 14. The CDR3 loop is CASSFQVYGGSSSGANVLTF. The CDR3 nucleotides are TGTGCCAGCAGCTTCCAGGTCTACGGGGGGTCAAGCTCTGGGGCCAACGTCCTGACTTTC.

To note about this clone: Germline is not matched at one junction end, which may reflect a read error. The chain links TRBV11-2 to TRBJ1-1, with D possibly being TRBD1 (5 bases). Germline CDR1 is SGHAT and CDR2 is FQNNGV. The CDR3 covers 17 residues. In DNA, the CDR3 is TGTGCCAGCATCTTAGATCCGGCGAAGGGGAGGAAGACTGAAGCTTTCTTT. Protein: CASILDPAKGRKTEAFF.

This clone was detected ten times or more. Possible read error: a much larger clone is one base away. The V call is TRBV20-1, the J call TRBJ2-5; D is ambiguous. Germline CDR1 DFQATT, CDR2 SNEGSKA (reference sequence). This CDR3 comprises 16 residues. CDR3: CSARDPFRPGQEAQYF. The CDR3 DNA reads TGCAGTGCTAGAGATCCCTTTCGTCCCGGTCAAGAGGCCCAGTACTTC.

This clone was counted many times. The CDR3 reads CASTGGNQPQHF. The CDR3 DNA reads as TGTGCCAGCACAGGGGGCAATCAGCCCCAGCATTTT. J is TRBJ1-5 and V is TRBV2; possibly TRBD1 for D (6 bases). Germline V gene lookup returns CDR1 SNHLY and CDR2 FYNNEI. V was pared by 7 bases and J by 2 bases, with 6 bases between. This CDR3 is built from 12 residues.

This clone was seen repeatedly, ten times or more. The chain uses TRBV27 and TRBJ1-4; D unclear. Trimming pared 1 base from V and 8 bases from J, leaving 11 bases between. The V gene's germline CDR1 is MNHEY and CDR2 SMNVEV (reference sequence). This CDR3 contains 14 residues. CDR3 in DNA: TGTGCCAGCAGTTTATTGTCCGGTGAGGAAAAACTGTTTTTT. As protein: CASSLLSGEEKLFF.

As to this clone: This CDR3 fails to terminate in the conserved phenylalanine or tryptophan, so it likely reflects a read error. The DNA is left out, because the CDR3 cannot be placed on it with certainty; the CDR3 is given as TCRdb lists it. V gene TRBV11-3 combines with J gene TRBJ2-3; TRBD1, the D gene given by the table, was not confirmed from the DNA. CDR1 SGHNT and CDR2 YENEEA come from the germline V gene. The CDR3 is 15 residues long, ends included. CDR3 region: CASSPGGGPTDTHYY.

The chain links TRBV11-2 to TRBJ2-3, with 9 bases that match TRBD1. The CDR3 covers 14 residues. Germline V CDR1 and CDR2: SGHAT, FQNNGV. The junction had 7 bases not matched to a gene; V was cut back by 7 bases and J by 5 bases. The CDR3 loop is CASTHRGHGDTQYF. DNA of the CDR3: TGTGCCAGCACCCACAGGGGGCATGGAGATACGCAGTATTTT.

This clone was observed a single time. The chain couples TRBV14 to TRBJ2-1, with 8 bases that match TRBD2. J lost 3 bases, V lost 5 bases, and 6 bases had no gene match. From germline, CDR1 is SGHDN and CDR2 FVKESK. The length of the CDR3 is 15 residues. The CDR3 protein is CASSEGLAYYNEQFF. CDR3 sequence (DNA): TGTGCCAGCAGCGAAGGACTAGCATACTACAATGAGCAGTTCTTC.

This clone was picked up many times. This chain uses TRBV19 with TRBJ1-3; D is perhaps TRBD1 (5 bases). The length of the CDR3 is 17 residues. Looked up from germline, CDR1 is LNHDA and CDR2 is SQIVND (reference sequence). Trimming took off 3 bases at V and 0 bases at J, with 15 bases between the two ends. The CDR3 sequence: CASSMISGASSGNTIYF. CDR3 nucleotides: TGTGCCAGTAGTATGATTTCTGGGGCGTCCTCTGGAAACACCATATATTTT.

This clone was seen many times. In the same sample, other DNA sequences code for this CDR3. The CDR3 DNA reads TGTGCCAGCACTACCGGGACAGGGAGCAATCAGCCCCAGCATTTT. Protein: CASTTGTGSNQPQHF. The chain is built from TRBV6-1 and TRBJ1-5, with 9 bases that match TRBD1. V was pared by 7 bases and J by 1 base, with 5 bases of the junction left unmatched. Germline-derived CDR1 and CDR2 are MNHNS and SASEGT. The length of the CDR3 is 15 residues.